Presented here are 15 T cell receptor beta chains from one specimen sequenced in a study of T cells in women clearing cervical HPV infection. Assay used: immunoSEQ multiplex PCR; TCRdb lists only in-frame clones, some missing. This table holds about 48,000 clones. Sequencing was done on a sample of blood buffy coat. The receptor set was obtained from a woman aged 18 to 75 with a cervical HPV16 infection that either progressed to CIN3+ or cleared (not recorded which).

Note on this clone: The CDR3 end lies 3 residues beyond the end of the read and is filled in from the germline J gene. V and J are TRBV14 and TRBJ2-7; D may be TRBD2 (6 bases). The CDR3 contains 14 residues. Germline V gene data show CDR1 as SGHDN and CDR2 as FVKESK. V lost 3 bases and J lost 6, with 15 bases in between. The part of the CDR3 DNA that was read is TGTGCCAGCAGCCACCCGGGACTTTCTCGCGAG. Its translation is CASSHPGLSRE. The entire CDR3 reads CASSHPGLSREQYF.

CDR3 loop: CASSTGHDYEQYF. The DNA read from the CDR3 is TGTGCCAGTAGTACCGGACACGACTACGAG. This sequence joins TRBV19 and TRBJ2-7, with D possibly being TRBD1 (5 bases). The read terminates 3 residues ahead of where the CDR3 ends, so the germline J gene completes it. The CDR3 sequence is 13 residues long. Per germline, CDR1 LNHDA and CDR2 SQIVND (reference sequence). Trimming stripped 4 bases from V and 3 bases from J, with 10 bases between.

Comment on this clone: From the germline J gene comes the end of the CDR3, since the read stops 3 residues before it. The chain couples TRBV12-3 or TRBV12-4 to TRBJ1-4; TRBD1 might be the D (5 bases). V was cut by 0 bases and J by 0 bases, with 11 bases left in between. This CDR3 region has 17 residues. CDR3 residues: CASSLALGGATNEKLFF. The part of the CDR3 DNA that was read is TGTGCCAGCAGTTTAGCCCTAGGAGGGGCAACTAATGAAAAA.

As for this clone: The read is 3 residues too short to cover the CDR3 end, so that end is filled in from the germline J gene. The V gene is TRBV20-1, the J gene TRBJ2-4; possible D gene TRBD2, 7 bases. Per the germline V gene, CDR1 is DFQATT and CDR2 is SNEGSKA (reference sequence). The CDR3 covers 15 residues. Deletions cut 1 base from V and 6 bases from J, with 16 bases between. CDR3 sequence: CSARGERGGGNIQYF. The sequenced part of the CDR3 DNA is TGCAGTGCTAGAGGAGAAAGGGGAGGGGGAAACATT.

In regard to this clone: From the germline J gene comes the end of the CDR3, since the read stops 3 residues before it. The chain employs TRBV19 and TRBJ1-6; D is unresolved. V gave up 5 bases and J gave up 4 bases, with 6 bases separating them. The CDR3 is 13 amino acids. Germline V gene lookup returns CDR1 LNHDA and CDR2 SQIVND (reference sequence). Incomplete CDR3 DNA: TGTGCCAGTAGTTCCCGGTATAATTCACCC. It translates to CASSSRYNSP. In full, the CDR3 is CASSSRYNSPLHF.

About this clone: The observed sequence ends 3 residues before the CDR3 terminus, with the missing tail filled in from the germline J gene. This chain joins TRBV19 and TRBJ2-5, with a weak D call TRBD1 (5 bases). Germline CDR1 is LNHDA and CDR2 is SQIVND (reference sequence). V shed 0 bases and J shed 3 bases, with 8 bases lying between them. This CDR3 spans 14 amino acids. The covered CDR3 bases are TGTGCCAGTAGTATAGAAGGGGCAGAAGAGACC. Translating gives CASSIEGAEET. The full CDR3 protein is CASSIEGAEETQYF.

For this clone: The CDR3 is cut off 3 residues early in the read; its end comes from the germline J gene. This chain links TRBV6-2 or TRBV6-3 with TRBJ2-5; the match to TRBD2 covers 15 bases. With 2 bases clipped from V and 2 bases from J, the junction kept 0 bases outside the gene matches. This CDR3 has 16 residues. Per germline, CDR1 MNHEY and CDR2 SVGEGT. This chain's CDR3 is CASSYGLAGGQETQYF. CDR3 DNA, as far as it was read: TGTGCCAGCAGTTACGGACTAGCGGGGGGGCAAGAGACC.

Notes on this clone: The read stops 3 residues short of the end of the CDR3; the missing end is completed from the germline J gene. This rearrangement joins TRBV27 to TRBJ1-6; D perhaps matches TRBD1 (6 bases). The CDR3 sequence is 15 residues long. CDR1 and CDR2 (germline): MNHEY, SMNVEV (reference sequence). Trimming took 7 bases from V and 0 from J, leaving 10 bases between them. CDR3 in amino acids: CASTPGDSYNSPLHF. CDR3 bases read: TGTGCCAGCACCCCAGGGGACTCCTATAATTCACCC.

CDR3 region: CASSPGQGLYNEQFF. The part of the CDR3 DNA that was read is TGTGCCAGCAGCCCCGGACAGGGCCTCTACAATGAG. The chain recombines TRBV12-3 or TRBV12-4 with TRBJ2-1; 8 bases fit TRBD1. The read comes to an end 3 residues before the CDR3 does, leaving the germline J gene to fill in the end. With 6 bases clipped from V and 3 bases from J, the junction kept 7 bases outside the gene matches. The CDR3 extends over 15 amino acids.

As regards this clone: The CDR3 is cut off 3 residues early in the read; its end comes from the germline J gene. The genes are TRBV7-3 and TRBJ2-7, with 8 nucleotides matching TRBD1. Germline V CDR1 and CDR2: SGHTA, FQGTGA. V lost 3 bases, J lost 3 bases, and 1 base stayed unmatched. The CDR3 sequence is 13 residues long. This chain's CDR3 is CASSFTGGYEQYF. The DNA read from the CDR3 is TGTGCCAGCAGCTTCACAGGGGGCTACGAG.

On this clone itself: The sequence runs out 3 residues before the end of the CDR3; the remainder is reconstructed from the germline J gene. This chain links TRBV20-1 with TRBJ2-3; TRBD2 is a possible D gene (5 bases). This CDR3 spans 14 amino acids. V was clipped by 6 bases and J by 4 bases, with 17 bases between them. Germline CDR1 DFQATT, CDR2 SNEGSKA (reference sequence). The sequenced CDR3 bases are TGCAGTGCCCCCCCCGGGGTTAGGGCAGATACG. Protein: CSAPPGVRADT. In full, the CDR3 is CSAPPGVRADTQYF.

Comments on this clone: The CDR3 is cut off 3 residues early in the read; its end comes from the germline J gene. V is TRBV19 and J is TRBJ2-5; 8 bases fit TRBD1. This CDR3 is 15 amino acids long. The V gene's germline CDR1 is LNHDA and CDR2 SQIVND (reference sequence). Unmatched junction bases numbered 9, after V lost 4 bases and J lost 5 bases. The CDR3 sequence: CASSTDRGTMETQYF. The part of the CDR3 DNA that was read is TGTGCCAGTAGTACCGACAGGGGAACTATGGAGACC.

CDR3 residues: CASSRRGNTEAFF. Partial CDR3 DNA: TGTGCCAGCAGCCGCCGGGGGAACACTGAA. This sequence joins TRBV28 and TRBJ1-1; D gene ambiguous. With the read ending 3 residues before the CDR3 end, the germline J gene is used to fill in that end. Germline V gives CDR1 MDHEN, CDR2 SYDVKM. The CDR3 consists of 13 residues. V was clipped by 6 bases and J by 1 base, with 9 bases between them.

Concerning this clone itself: The CDR3 extends 3 residues past the end of the read, so its final part is completed from the germline J gene. V usage is TRBV4-1 and J usage is TRBJ1-1, with 8 bases aligning to TRBD1. The CDR3 consists of 16 residues. V was clipped by 4 bases and J by 3 bases; unmatched bases: 10. Germline V CDR1 and CDR2: MGHRA, YSYEKL. The DNA read from the CDR3 is TGCGCCAGCAGCCCAATTAGTCTGACAGGGGACACTGAA. It yields the protein CASSPISLTGDTE. The whole CDR3 protein is CASSPISLTGDTEAFF.

Comments on this clone: Read sequence stops 3 residues before the CDR3 end, and the germline J gene provides the missing end. The rearrangement joins TRBV7-9 to TRBJ1-1; 7 nucleotides match TRBD1. The CDR3 totals 15 residues. V lost 2 bases, J lost 0 bases, and 3 bases stayed unmatched. Germline CDR1 reads SEHNR; CDR2 reads FQNEAQ (reference sequence). CDR3 residues: CASSLRGGLNTEAFF. The CDR3 bases that were read are TGTGCCAGCAGCTTACGAGGGGGCTTGAACACTGAA.